Shown below are 18 T cell receptor beta chains from a single sample sequenced in a study of blood T cell repertoires in COVID-19. TCRdb keeps only in-frame clones here, not all; method: immunoSEQ multiplex PCR. The sample yields 200,000 to 250,000 clones, 82% seen once. Sequences were obtained from peripheral blood. The receptors were gathered from a woman aged 65 to 85 with acute or convalescent COVID-19.

The rearrangement links TRBV24-1 to TRBJ2-1, with 10 bases fitting TRBD1. Germline V gene lookup returns CDR1 KGHDR and CDR2 SFDVKD. The CDR3 spans 16 residues. The J segment lost 4 bases and the V segment lost 3 bases, leaving 5 bases of the junction unmatched. CDR3 amino acids: CATSDMTGGGYNEQFF. The DNA for the CDR3 is TGTGCCACCAGTGATATGACAGGGGGCGGGTACAATGAGCAGTTCTTC.

J is TRBJ1-2 and V is TRBV27, with TRBD1 identical over 8 bases. Germline assignment: CDR1 MNHEY and CDR2 SMNVEV (reference sequence). The length of the CDR3 is 16 residues. Trimming took 1 base from V and 9 from J; bases not matched to a gene: 13. The CDR3 DNA is TGTGCCAGCAGTTTATTCGGACAGGGTGTATTCCTTAGCTACACCTTC. Translated, it gives CASSLFGQGVFLSYTF.

The chain uses TRBV7-2 and TRBJ1-5, with no clear D. V lost 5 bases, J lost 3 bases, and 11 bases lay in between. Germline V lookup: CDR1 SGHTA, CDR2 FQGNSA. CDR3 length: 14 amino acids. CDR3 region: CASSPARYNQPQHF. CDR3 nucleotide sequence: TGTGCCAGCAGCCCCGCCAGATACAATCAGCCCCAGCATTTT.

The chain links TRBV4-3 to TRBJ1-1, with 7 bases aligning to TRBD1. Germline V CDR1 and CDR2: LGHNA, YSLEER. This CDR3 has 12 amino acids. V lost 6 bases and J lost 10; bases outside the gene matches: 8. CDR3 residues: CASSQNRGAAFF. For the CDR3, the DNA is TGCGCCAGCAGTCAAAACAGGGGCGCAGCTTTCTTT.

The chain carries TRBV3-1 (or the pseudogene TRBV3-2) and TRBJ1-6; a possible D gene is TRBD1 (6 bases). The CDR3 is made up of 15 amino acids. From germline, CDR1 is LGHDT and CDR2 YNNKEL (reference sequence). Trimming pared 0 bases from V and 11 bases from J, leaving 14 bases between. The CDR3 DNA reads as TGTGCCAGCAGCCAAGATTTCACAGGGACGGCACCCCTCCACTTT. It specifies CASSQDFTGTAPLHF.

The chain combines TRBV27 with TRBJ1-3; D gene ambiguous. The ends were cut back, 6 bases at V and 2 bases at J, with 14 bases in the middle. Germline CDR1 reads MNHEY; CDR2 reads SMNVEV (reference sequence). The CDR3 contains 15 residues. CDR3 nucleotides: TGTGCCAGCAGCGCTAGTAGGTTCGCTGGAAACACCATATATTTT. This codes for CASSASRFAGNTIYF.

The V call is TRBV11-1, the J call TRBJ2-2; D is possibly TRBD2 (5 bases). V was trimmed by 4 bases and J by 4 bases, leaving 10 bases between them. Per the germline V gene, CDR1 is SGHAT and CDR2 is FQDESV (reference sequence). The CDR3 is made up of 14 amino acids. CDR3 loop: CASSSHGLTGELFF. For the CDR3, the DNA is TGTGCCAGCAGCTCACACGGACTCACCGGGGAGCTGTTTTTT.

V and J are TRBV10-2 and TRBJ1-3; D is uncertain. The CDR3 runs to 16 residues. Trimming took 3 bases from V and 0 from J, leaving 12 bases between them. Looked up from germline, CDR1 is WSHSY and CDR2 is SAAADI. CDR3 DNA sequence: TGCGCCAGCAGTGAACTGGAGATCGTCTCTGGAAACACCATATATTTT. This codes for CASSELEIVSGNTIYF.

The V and J genes are TRBV5-6 and TRBJ2-5; a weak D match, TRBD1 (6 bases). The CDR3 spans 13 residues. Germline V gene lookup returns CDR1 SGHDT and CDR2 YYEEEE. V shed 4 bases and J shed 4 bases, with 11 bases lying between them. The CDR3: CASSPDRPETQYF. CDR3 in DNA: TGTGCCAGCAGCCCAGACAGGCCAGAGACCCAGTACTTC. Together with reference TRBV5-6 and TRBJ2-5, the CDR3 gives the full variable domain: DAGVTQSPTHLIKTRGQQVTLRCSPKSGHDTVSWYQQALGQGPQFIFQYYEEEERQRGNFPDRFSGHQFPNYSSELNVNALLLGDSALYLCASSPDRPETQYFGPGTRLLVL.

V is TRBV19 and J is TRBJ2-1; maybe TRBD1 (6 bases). This CDR3 is built from 11 residues. The germline V gene has CDR1 LNHDA and CDR2 SQIVND (reference sequence). Deletions cut 10 bases from V and 6 bases from J, with 10 bases between. The CDR3 DNA is TGTGCCACGTCACAGGGCAATGAGCAGTTCTTC. It yields the protein CATSQGNEQFF.

The table lists this clone with a count of one. The chain recombines TRBV24-1 with TRBJ2-7; 13 bases are a match to TRBD2. Germline V gene data show CDR1 as KGHDR and CDR2 as SFDVKD. The V segment lost 2 bases and the J segment 0 bases; nucleotides outside the gene matches: 3. This CDR3 is 17 amino acids long. CDR3: CATSDSGTSGASYEQYF. CDR3 nucleotide sequence: TGTGCCACCAGTGATTCTGGGACTAGCGGGGCCTCCTACGAGCAGTACTTC.

The gene calls are TRBV20-1 and TRBJ1-4, with 10 nucleotides matching TRBD1. The CDR3 is 14 amino acids. Unmatched junction bases numbered 5, after V lost 3 bases and J lost 7 bases. The germline V gene has CDR1 DFQATT and CDR2 SNEGSKA (reference sequence). The CDR3 reads CSASFDRGPEKLFF. Written as DNA, the CDR3 is TGCAGTGCTAGTTTCGACAGGGGGCCTGAAAAACTGTTTTTT.

This clone was recorded a few times. This chain connects TRBV19 to TRBJ1-2, with TRBD1 matching 11 bases. This CDR3 is built from 14 residues. Germline values: CDR1 LNHDA, CDR2 SQIVND (reference sequence). The ends lost 5 bases at V and 3 bases at J; junction bases unmatched: 2. The CDR3 DNA follows: TGTGCCAGTAGTCGGGACAGGGGGTACTATGGCTACACCTTC. Translation: CASSRDRGYYGYTF. The variable domain in full, completed from reference TRBV19 and TRBJ1-2, reads DGGITQSPKYLFRKEGQNVTLSCEQNLNHDAMYWYRQDPGQGLRLIYYSQIVNDFQKGDIAEGYSVSREKKESFPLTVTSAQKNPTAFYLCASSRDRGYYGYTFGSGTRLTVV.

This clone was seen just once. The CDR3: CASSPQGNSGNTIYF. CDR3 nucleotide sequence: TGCGCCAGCAGCCCACAGGGAAACTCTGGAAACACCATATATTTT. This sequence joins TRBV5-1 and TRBJ1-3; D is perhaps TRBD1 (6 bases). The germline CDR1 and CDR2 sequences are SGHRS and YFSETQ. Deletions cut 4 bases from V and 0 bases from J, with 11 bases between. CDR3 length: 15 amino acids.

The chain recombines TRBV7-2 with TRBJ1-4; D possibly corresponds to TRBD1 (5 bases). This CDR3 comprises 16 residues. V was pared by 2 bases and J by 0 bases, with 10 bases between. The V gene's germline CDR1 is SGHTA and CDR2 FQGNSA. CDR3 DNA sequence: TGTGCCAGCAGCTTATACGGGGGGACAACTAATGAAAAACTGTTTTTT. Amino acids: CASSLYGGTTNEKLFF.

V and J are TRBV29-1 and TRBJ2-2, with 7 positions matching TRBD1. V gave up 3 bases and J gave up 4 bases; unmatched junction bases: 8. Germline V CDR1 and CDR2: SQVTM, ANQGSEA. The CDR3 is 15 residues long. The CDR3 DNA follows: TGCAGCGTTGAGTCCAGGGGGTCGGGCACCGGGGAGCTGTTTTTT. Its translation is CSVESRGSGTGELFF.

The rearrangement links TRBV12-3 or TRBV12-4 to TRBJ1-1; D gene uncertain. Trimming cost V 8 bases and J 0 bases, with 7 bases left between them. CDR3 length: 12 residues. The CDR3 loop reads CASQEMNTEAFF. For the CDR3, the DNA is TGTGCCAGCCAGGAAATGAACACTGAAGCTTTCTTT.

J is TRBJ1-2 and V is TRBV11-2; maybe TRBD1 (5 bases). With 6 bases removed from V and 3 bases from J, the gap between germline ends came to 11 bases. Germline V gene data show CDR1 as SGHAT and CDR2 as FQNNGV. The length of the CDR3 is 13 residues. This CDR3 reads CASSLDSDYGYTF. As DNA, the CDR3 is TGTGCCAGCAGTCTAGACAGCGACTATGGCTACACCTTC.